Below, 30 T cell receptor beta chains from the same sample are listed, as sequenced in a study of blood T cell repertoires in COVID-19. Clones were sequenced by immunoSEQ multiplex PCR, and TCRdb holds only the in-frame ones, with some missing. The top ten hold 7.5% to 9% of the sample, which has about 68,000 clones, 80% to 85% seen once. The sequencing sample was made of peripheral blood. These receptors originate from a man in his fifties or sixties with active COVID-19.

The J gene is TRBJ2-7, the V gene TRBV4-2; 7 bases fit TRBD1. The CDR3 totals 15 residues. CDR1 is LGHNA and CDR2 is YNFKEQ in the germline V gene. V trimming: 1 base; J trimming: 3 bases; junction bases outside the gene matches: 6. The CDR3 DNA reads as TGTGCCAGCAGCCAAGCCCAGGGGGTTGGCTACGAGCAGTACTTC. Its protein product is CASSQAQGVGYEQYF.

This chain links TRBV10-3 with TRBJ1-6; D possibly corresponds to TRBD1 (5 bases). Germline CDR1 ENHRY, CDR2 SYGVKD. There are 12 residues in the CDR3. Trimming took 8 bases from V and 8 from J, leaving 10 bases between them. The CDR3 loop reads CAIAGVDSPLHF. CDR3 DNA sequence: TGTGCCATCGCGGGGGTAGATTCACCCCTCCACTTT.

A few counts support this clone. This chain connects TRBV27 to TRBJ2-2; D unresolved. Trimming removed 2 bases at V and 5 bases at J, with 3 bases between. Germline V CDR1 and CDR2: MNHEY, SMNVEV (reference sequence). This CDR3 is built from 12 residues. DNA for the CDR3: TGTGCCAGCAGTTTACAGACCGGGGAGCTGTTTTTT. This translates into CASSLQTGELFF.

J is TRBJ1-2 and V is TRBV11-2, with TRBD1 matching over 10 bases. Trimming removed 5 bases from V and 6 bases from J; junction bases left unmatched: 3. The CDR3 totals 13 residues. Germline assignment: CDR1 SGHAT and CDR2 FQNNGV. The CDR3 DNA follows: TGTGCCAGCAGCACCGGGACAGGGGATGGCTACACCTTC. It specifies CASSTGTGDGYTF. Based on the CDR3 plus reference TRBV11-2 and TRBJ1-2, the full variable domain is EAGVAQSPRYKIIEKRQSVAFWCNPISGHATLYWYQQILGQGPKLLIQFQNNGVVDDSQLPKDRFSAERLKGVDSTLKIQPAKLEDSAVYLCASSTGTGDGYTFGSGTRLTVV.

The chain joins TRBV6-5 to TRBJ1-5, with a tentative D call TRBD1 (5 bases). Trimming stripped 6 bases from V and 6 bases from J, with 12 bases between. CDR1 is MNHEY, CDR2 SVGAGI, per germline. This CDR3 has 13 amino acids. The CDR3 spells CASSPQGGQPQHF. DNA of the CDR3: TGTGCCAGCAGCCCCCAGGGAGGTCAGCCCCAGCATTTT.

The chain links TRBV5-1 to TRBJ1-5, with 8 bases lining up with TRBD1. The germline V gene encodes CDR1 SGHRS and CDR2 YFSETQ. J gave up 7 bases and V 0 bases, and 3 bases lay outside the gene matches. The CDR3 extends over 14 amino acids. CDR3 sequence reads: CASSLDTGGQPQHF. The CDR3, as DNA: TGCGCCAGCAGCTTGGACACAGGGGGACAGCCCCAGCATTTT. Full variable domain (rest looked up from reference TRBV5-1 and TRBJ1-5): KAGVTQTPRYLIKTRGQQVTLSCSPISGHRSVSWYQQTPGQGLQFLFEYFSETQRNKGNFPGRFSGRQFSNSRSEMNVSTLELGDSALYLCASSLDTGGQPQHFGDGTRLSIL.

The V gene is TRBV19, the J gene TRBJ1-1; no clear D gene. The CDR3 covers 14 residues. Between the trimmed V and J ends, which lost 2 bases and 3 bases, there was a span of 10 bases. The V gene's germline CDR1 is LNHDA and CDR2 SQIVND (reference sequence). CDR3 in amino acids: CASSIRRWDTEAFF. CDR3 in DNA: TGTGCCAGTAGTATACGCAGGTGGGACACTGAAGCTTTCTTT.

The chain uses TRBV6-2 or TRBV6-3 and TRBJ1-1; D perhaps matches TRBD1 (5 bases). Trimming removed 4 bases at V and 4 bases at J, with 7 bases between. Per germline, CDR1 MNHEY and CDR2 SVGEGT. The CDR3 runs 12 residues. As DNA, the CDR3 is TGTGCCAGCAGTTTCGGGGGCACTGAAGCTTTCTTT. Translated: CASSFGGTEAFF.

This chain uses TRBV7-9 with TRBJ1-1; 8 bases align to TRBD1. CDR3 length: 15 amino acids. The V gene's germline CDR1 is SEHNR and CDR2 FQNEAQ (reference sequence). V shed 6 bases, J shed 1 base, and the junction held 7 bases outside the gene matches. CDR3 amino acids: CASRSQGAPNTEAFF. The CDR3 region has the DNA TGTGCCAGCAGATCCCAGGGGGCCCCGAACACTGAAGCTTTCTTT.

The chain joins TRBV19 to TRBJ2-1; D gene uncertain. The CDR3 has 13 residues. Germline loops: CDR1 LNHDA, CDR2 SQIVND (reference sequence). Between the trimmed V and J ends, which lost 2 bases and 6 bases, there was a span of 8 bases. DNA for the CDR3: TGTGCCAGTAGTATAAACCTACCCAATGAGCAGTTCTTC. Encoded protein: CASSINLPNEQFF.

CDR3: CASSPGQGGSETQYF. In DNA form, the CDR3 reads TGTGCCAGTAGTCCCGGACAGGGGGGGTCGGAGACCCAGTACTTC. V usage is TRBV19 and J usage is TRBJ2-5, with TRBD1 identical over 10 bases. This CDR3 spans 15 amino acids. The V gene's germline CDR1 is LNHDA and CDR2 SQIVND (reference sequence). Trimming at V came to 5 bases and at J to 5 bases, leaving 8 bases not matched to a gene.

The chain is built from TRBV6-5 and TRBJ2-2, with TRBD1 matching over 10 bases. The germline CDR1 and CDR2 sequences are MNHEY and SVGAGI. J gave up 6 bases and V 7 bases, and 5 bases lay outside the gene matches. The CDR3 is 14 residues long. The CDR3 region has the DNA TGTGCCAGCACTCTTGACAGGGGGCCCGGGGAGCTGTTTTTT. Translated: CASTLDRGPGELFF.

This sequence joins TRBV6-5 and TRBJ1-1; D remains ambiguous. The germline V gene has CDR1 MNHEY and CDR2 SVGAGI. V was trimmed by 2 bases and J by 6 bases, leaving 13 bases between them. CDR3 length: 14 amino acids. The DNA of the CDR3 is TGTGCCAGCAGTTACCATTACCGGGTACCTGAAGCTTTCTTT. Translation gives CASSYHYRVPEAFF.

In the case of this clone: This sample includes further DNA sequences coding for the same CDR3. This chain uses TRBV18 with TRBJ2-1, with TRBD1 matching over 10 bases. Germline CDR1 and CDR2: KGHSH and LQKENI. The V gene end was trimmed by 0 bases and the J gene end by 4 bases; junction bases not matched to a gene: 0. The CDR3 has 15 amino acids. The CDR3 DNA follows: TGTGCCAGCTCACCACCGGGACAGGGGTACAATGAGCAGTTCTTC. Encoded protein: CASSPPGQGYNEQFF.

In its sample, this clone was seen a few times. For the CDR3, the DNA is TGTGCCAGCAGCGTAGACAGCGGGTCCTACGAGCAGTACTTC. Its translation is CASSVDSGSYEQYF. The rearrangement links TRBV9 to TRBJ2-7, with D perhaps TRBD2 (6 bases). The CDR3 runs 14 residues. The ends were cut back, 0 bases at V and 1 base at J, with 8 bases in the middle. Germline loops: CDR1 SGDLS, CDR2 YYNGEE.

In nucleotides, the CDR3 is TGTGCCTGGAGTGTCGTCTCCACAGATACGCAGTATTTT. This sequence encodes CAWSVVSTDTQYF. The chain employs TRBV30 and TRBJ2-3; no clear D. Trimming cost V 0 bases and J 2 bases, with 6 bases left between them. Per germline, CDR1 GTSNPN and CDR2 SVGIG (reference sequence). This CDR3 region has 13 residues.

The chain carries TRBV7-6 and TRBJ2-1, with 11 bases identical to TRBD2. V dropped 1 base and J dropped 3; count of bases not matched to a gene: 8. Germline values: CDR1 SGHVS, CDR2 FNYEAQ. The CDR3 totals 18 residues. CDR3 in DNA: TGTGCCAGCAGCTTAGTGGCTAGCGGGAGGTATCACTACAATGAGCAGTTCTTC. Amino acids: CASSLVASGRYHYNEQFF.

DNA of the CDR3: TGTGCCAGCAGCTTTTACTCAACTGAAGCTTTCTTT. Its protein is CASSFYSTEAFF. This rearrangement joins TRBV7-2 to TRBJ1-1; no reliable D call. The germline V and J ends were trimmed by 3 bases and 5 bases, with 7 bases remaining between them. Germline assignment: CDR1 SGHTA and CDR2 FQGNSA. This CDR3 spans 12 amino acids.

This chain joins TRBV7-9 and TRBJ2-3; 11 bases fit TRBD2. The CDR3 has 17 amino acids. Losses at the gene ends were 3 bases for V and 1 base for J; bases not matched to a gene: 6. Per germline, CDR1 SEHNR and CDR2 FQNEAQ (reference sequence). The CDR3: CASSFVTSGEGTDTQYF. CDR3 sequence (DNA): TGTGCCAGCAGCTTCGTGACTAGCGGGGAAGGCACAGATACGCAGTATTTT. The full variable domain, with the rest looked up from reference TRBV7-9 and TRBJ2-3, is DTGVSQNPRHKITKRGQNVTFRCDPISEHNRLYWYRQTLGQGPEFLTYFQNEAQLEKSRLLSDRFSAERPKGSFSTLEIQRTEQGDSAMYLCASSFVTSGEGTDTQYFGPGTRLTVL.

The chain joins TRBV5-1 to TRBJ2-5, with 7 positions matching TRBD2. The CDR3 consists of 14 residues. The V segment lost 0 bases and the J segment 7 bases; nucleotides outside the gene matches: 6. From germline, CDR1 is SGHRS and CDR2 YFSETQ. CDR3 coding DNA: TGCGCCAGCAGCTTGGAATGGGGGGGGACGACCCAGTACTTC. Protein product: CASSLEWGGTTQYF.

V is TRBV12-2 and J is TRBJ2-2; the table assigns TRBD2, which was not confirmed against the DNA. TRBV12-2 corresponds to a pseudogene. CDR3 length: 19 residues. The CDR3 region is CASRSRSRFARTNTGELFF. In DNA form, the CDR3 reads TGTGCAAGTCGCTCGAGATCCCGATTCGCAAGAACTAACACCGGGGAGCTGTTTTTT.

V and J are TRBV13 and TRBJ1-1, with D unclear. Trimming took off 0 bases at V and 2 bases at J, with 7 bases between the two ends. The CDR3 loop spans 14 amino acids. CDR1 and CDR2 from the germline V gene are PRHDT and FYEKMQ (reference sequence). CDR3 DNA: TGTGCCAGCAGCTTAGGCCGAGTTAACACTGAAGCTTTCTTT. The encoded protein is CASSLGRVNTEAFF.

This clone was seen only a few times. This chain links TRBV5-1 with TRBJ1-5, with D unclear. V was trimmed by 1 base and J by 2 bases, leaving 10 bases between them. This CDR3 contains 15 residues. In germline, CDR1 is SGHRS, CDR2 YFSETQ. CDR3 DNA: TGCGCCAGCAGCTTGAACGACGCGGGCAATCAGCCCCAGCATTTT. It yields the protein CASSLNDAGNQPQHF.

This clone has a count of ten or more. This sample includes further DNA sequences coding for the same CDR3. The CDR3 nucleotides read TGCGCCAGCAGCTTGGCACTAGCGGGAGTCTACGAGCAGTACTTC. Its protein product is CASSLALAGVYEQYF. V is TRBV5-1 and J is TRBJ2-7; the match to TRBD2 covers 11 bases. Germline CDR1 SGHRS, CDR2 YFSETQ. After removal of 0 bases from V and 3 bases from J, the junction contained 2 bases not matched to a gene. This CDR3 spans 15 amino acids.

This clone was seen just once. Here the CDR3 DNA reads TGCGCCAGCAGCCAAGTGTGGCGGGGGCCTAACAATGAGCAGTTCTTC. Its protein product is CASSQVWRGPNNEQFF. This chain connects TRBV4-3 to TRBJ2-1; TRBD2 might be the D (7 bases). The CDR3 is made up of 16 amino acids. Trimming took off 1 base at V and 5 bases at J, with 15 bases between the two ends. Germline lookup yields CDR1 LGHNA and CDR2 YSLEER.

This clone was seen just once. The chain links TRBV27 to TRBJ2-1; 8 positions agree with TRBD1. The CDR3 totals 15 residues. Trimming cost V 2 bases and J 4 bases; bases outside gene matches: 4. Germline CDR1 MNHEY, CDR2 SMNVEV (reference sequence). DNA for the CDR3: TGTGCCAGCAGTTTACCGGGACAGGCTTACAATGAGCAGTTCTTC. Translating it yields CASSLPGQAYNEQFF.

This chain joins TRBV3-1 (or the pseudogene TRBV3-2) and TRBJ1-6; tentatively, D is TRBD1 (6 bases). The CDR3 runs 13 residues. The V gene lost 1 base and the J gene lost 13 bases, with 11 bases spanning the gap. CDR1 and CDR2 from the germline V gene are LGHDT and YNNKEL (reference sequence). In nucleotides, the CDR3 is TGTGCCAGCAGCCAAGCCGCAGGGGCCCCCCTCCACTTT. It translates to CASSQAAGAPLHF.

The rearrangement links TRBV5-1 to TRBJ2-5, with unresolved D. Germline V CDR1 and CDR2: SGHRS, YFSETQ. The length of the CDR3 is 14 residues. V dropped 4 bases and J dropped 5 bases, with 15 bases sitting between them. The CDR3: CASSGLQFGETQYF. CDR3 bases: TGCGCCAGCAGCGGATTACAGTTTGGGGAGACCCAGTACTTC.

The CDR3 is CASSPAGGENEQFF. Here the CDR3 DNA reads TGTGCCAGCAGCCCTGCGGGGGGCGAGAATGAGCAGTTCTTC. The chain recombines TRBV9 with TRBJ2-1; 8 bases line up with TRBD2. Germline CDR1 SGDLS, CDR2 YYNGEE. J was trimmed by 7 bases and V by 4 bases; bases with no gene match: 7. This CDR3 contains 14 residues.

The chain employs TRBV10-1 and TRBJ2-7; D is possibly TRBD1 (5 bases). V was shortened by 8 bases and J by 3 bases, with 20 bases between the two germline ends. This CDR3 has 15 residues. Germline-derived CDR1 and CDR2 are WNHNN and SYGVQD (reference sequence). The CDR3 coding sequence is TGCGCCAGCCAGATTAGAAGGGGCCAGGTCTACGAGCAGTACTTC. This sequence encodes CASQIRRGQVYEQYF.